This T cell receptor beta chain was sequenced for a study of T cells in Graves' hyperthyroidism and ophthalmopathy. As for the study in general: Staff took peripheral blood when the initial diagnosis was made, before any treatment began. Notes on the study in general: Prediction of ophthalmopathy progression came a median around 6 months pre-onset. Also found in blood were most expanded thyroid clonotypes above 0.001.

As concerns this clonotype: The target antigen is unknown.

Amplification targeted TCR beta CDR3 regions from RNA transcripts. The HTBI primer set served for first-round RT-PCR of the TCR CDR3. TCRdb recomputed calls from the multiplex PCR reads with MiXCR, one row per CDR3 protein. This table holds around 560,000 distinct CDR3 sequences, around 15% found once. Disease duration under 2 months; hyperthyroidism patients were aged 18 to 65. Sequences were obtained from blood. The source is a woman aged 18-29 years with Graves' hyperthyroidism.

The DNA for the CDR3 is TGTGCCAGCACCACGGGACCGTCGGCGGAGACCCAGTACTTC. It translates to CASTTGPSAETQYF. This chain uses TRBV7-9 with TRBJ2-5, with D possibly being TRBD1 or TRBD2 (5 bases each). In germline, CDR1 is SEHNR, CDR2 FQNEAQ (reference sequence). The CDR3 extends over 14 amino acids. The V end was cut by 7 bases, the J end by 5 bases, with 17 bases between.